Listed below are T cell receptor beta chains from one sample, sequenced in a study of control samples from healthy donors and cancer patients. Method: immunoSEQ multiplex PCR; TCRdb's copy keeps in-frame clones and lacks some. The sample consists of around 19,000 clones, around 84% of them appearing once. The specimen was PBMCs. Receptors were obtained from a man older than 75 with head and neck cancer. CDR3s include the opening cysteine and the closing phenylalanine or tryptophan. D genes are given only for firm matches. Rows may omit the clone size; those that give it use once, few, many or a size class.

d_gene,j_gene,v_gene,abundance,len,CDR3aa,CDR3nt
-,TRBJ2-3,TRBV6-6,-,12,CASSFGTDTQYF,TGTGCCAGCAGTTTCGGCACAGATACGCAGTATTTT
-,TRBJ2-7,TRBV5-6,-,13,CASSLGLLYEQYF,TGTGCCAGCAGCTTGGGACTACTCTACGAGCAGTACTTC
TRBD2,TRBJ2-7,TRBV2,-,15,CASSESGGGPYEQYF,TGTGCCAGCAGTGAATCCGGGGGGGGGCCCTACGAGCAGTACTTC
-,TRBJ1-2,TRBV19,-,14,CASSIPRTNYGYTF,TGTGCCAGTAGTATCCCTAGGACCAACTATGGCTACACCTTC
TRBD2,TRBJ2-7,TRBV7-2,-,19,CASSLALGAGTSSYYEQYF,TGTGCCAGCAGCTTAGCGCTTGGGGCCGGGACTAGCTCTTACTACGAGCAGTACTTC
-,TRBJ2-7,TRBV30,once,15,CAWTGGLGAQYEQYF,TGTGCCTGGACCGGGGGACTCGGGGCGCAGTACGAGCAGTACTTC
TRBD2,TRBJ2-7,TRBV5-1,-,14,CASSTAGGSYEQYF,TGCGCCAGCAGTACAGCGGGGGGATCCTACGAGCAGTACTTC
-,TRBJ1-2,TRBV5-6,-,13,CASSLGWDYGYTF,TGTGCCAGCAGCTTGGGATGGGACTATGGCTACACCTTC
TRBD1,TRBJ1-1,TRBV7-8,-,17,CASSPMTGAPRNTEAFF,TGTGCCAGCAGCCCGATGACAGGGGCGCCTAGGAACACTGAAGCTTTCTTT
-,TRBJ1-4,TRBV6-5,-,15,CASTPKGTQREKLFF,TGTGCCAGCACCCCAAAGGGGACTCAAAGGGAAAAACTGTTTTTT
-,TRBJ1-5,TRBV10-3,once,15,CAISELGGGNQPQHF,TGTGCCATCAGTGAGTTGGGTGGGGGCAATCAGCCCCAGCATTTT
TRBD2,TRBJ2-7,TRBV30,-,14,CAWTVRGVSYEQYF,TGTGCCTGGACTGTTCGGGGGGTCTCCTACGAGCAGTACTTC
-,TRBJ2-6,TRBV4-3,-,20,CASSQKNRIEGGSGANVLTF,TGCGCCAGCAGCCAAAAAAACCGGATTGAAGGAGGCTCTGGGGCCAACGTCCTGACTTTC
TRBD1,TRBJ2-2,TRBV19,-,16,CASSTRRGQGLGELFF,TGTGCCAGTAGTACCCGCCGCGGACAGGGGTTGGGGGAGCTGTTTTTT
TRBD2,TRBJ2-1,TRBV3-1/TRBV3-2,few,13,CASSQELAAREFF,TGTGCCAGCAGCCAAGAACTAGCGGCTAGGGAATTCTTC
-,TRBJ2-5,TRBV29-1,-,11,CSVDRKETQYF,TGCAGCGTGGACAGAAAAGAGACCCAGTACTTC
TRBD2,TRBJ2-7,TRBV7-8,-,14,CASSLREGRNEQYF,TGTGCCAGCAGCTTACGGGAGGGCCGTAACGAGCAGTACTTC
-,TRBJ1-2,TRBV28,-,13,CASSLTGLYGYTF,TGTGCCAGCAGCTTGACAGGCCTCTATGGCTACACCTTC
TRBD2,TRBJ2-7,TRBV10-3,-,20,CAIRDPGLAGGRDFSYEQYF,TGTGCCATCAGGGACCCAGGACTAGCGGGGGGGCGGGACTTCTCCTACGAGCAGTACTTC
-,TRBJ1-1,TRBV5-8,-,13,CASSPQENTEAFF,TGTGCCAGCAGCCCCCAGGAGAACACTGAAGCTTTCTTT
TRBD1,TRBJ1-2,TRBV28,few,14,CASSLGTGRYGYTF,TGTGCCAGCAGTTTAGGGACAGGACGCTATGGCTACACCTTC
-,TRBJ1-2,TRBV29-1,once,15,CSVVEGAGASYGYTF,TGCAGCGTTGTTGAAGGGGCCGGGGCCTCCTATGGCTACACCTTC
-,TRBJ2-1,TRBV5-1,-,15,CASSFRGLAYNEQFF,TGCGCCAGCAGCTTCAGGGGATTAGCCTACAATGAGCAGTTCTTC
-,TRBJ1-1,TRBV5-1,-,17,CASSITPPGAGNTEAFF,TGCGCCAGCAGCATAACCCCGCCGGGGGCCGGGAACACTGAAGCTTTCTTT
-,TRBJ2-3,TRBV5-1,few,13,CASSFQNTDTQYF,TGCGCCAGCAGCTTCCAGAACACAGATACGCAGTATTTT
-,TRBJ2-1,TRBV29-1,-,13,CSVGNDQYNEQFF,TGCAGCGTAGGGAATGATCAATACAATGAGCAGTTCTTC
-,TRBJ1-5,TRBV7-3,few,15,CASSLLRESNQPQHF,TGTGCCAGCAGCTTGTTACGAGAGAGCAATCAGCCCCAGCATTTT
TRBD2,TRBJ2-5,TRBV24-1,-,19,CATSDFRAGERKVQETQYF,TGTGCCACCAGTGATTTTAGAGCGGGAGAAAGAAAGGTCCAAGAGACCCAGTACTTC
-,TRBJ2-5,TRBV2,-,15,CASSEGLGPQETQYF,TGTGCCAGCAGTGAAGGCTTAGGTCCGCAAGAGACCCAGTACTTC
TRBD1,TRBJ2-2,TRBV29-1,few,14,CSVRQGSNTGELFF,TGCAGCGTGAGACAGGGGTCGAACACCGGGGAGCTGTTTTTT
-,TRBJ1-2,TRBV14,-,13,CASSQDFGGRQHF,TGTGCCAGCAGCCAAGATTTTGGGGGCCGACAGCACTTC
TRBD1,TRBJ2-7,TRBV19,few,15,CASSIVGTGNHEQYF,TGTGCCAGTAGTATAGTAGGGACAGGGAATCACGAGCAGTACTTC
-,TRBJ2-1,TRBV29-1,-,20,CSVEDLSSAWGRSSYNEQFF,TGCAGCGTTGAAGATCTTTCGTCGGCTTGGGGCAGAAGCTCCTACAATGAGCAGTTCTTC
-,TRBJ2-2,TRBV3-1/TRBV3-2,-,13,CASSPQEAGELFF,TGTGCCAGCAGCCCCCAGGAGGCCGGGGAGCTGTTTTTT
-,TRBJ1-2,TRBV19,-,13,CASSRDFTYGYTF,TGTGCCAGTAGTCGGGACTTCACCTATGGCTACACCTTC
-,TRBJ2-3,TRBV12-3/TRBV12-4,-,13,CASGGDYTDTQYF,TGTGCCTCCGGTGGCGACTACACAGATACGCAGTATTTT
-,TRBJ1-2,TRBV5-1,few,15,CASSLTSGAGYGYTF,TGCGCCAGCAGCTTGACGTCAGGGGCGGGCTATGGCTACACCTTC
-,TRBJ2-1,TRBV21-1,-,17,CASSKALLAGSYNEQFF,TGTGCCAGCAGCAAAGCCCTCCTAGCGGGCTCCTACAATGAGCAGTTCTTC
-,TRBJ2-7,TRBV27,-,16,CASSFFPGSGVDEQYF,TGTGCCAGCAGTTTTTTTCCAGGGTCGGGAGTGGACGAGCAGTACTTC
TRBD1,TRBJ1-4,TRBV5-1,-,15,CASSSTGQGGEKLFF,TGCGCCAGCAGCTCCACCGGACAGGGAGGGGAAAAACTGTTTTTT
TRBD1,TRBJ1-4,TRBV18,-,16,CASSGDRILTNEKLFF,TGTGCCAGCTCAGGGGACAGGATTCTAACTAATGAAAAACTGTTTTTT
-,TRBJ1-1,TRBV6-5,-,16,CASSYTSFVMNTEAFF,TGTGCCAGCAGTTACACGTCGTTCGTTATGAACACTGAAGCTTTCTTT
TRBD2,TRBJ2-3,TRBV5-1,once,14,CASSSKRDTDTQYF,TGCGCCAGCAGCTCGAAGCGGGACACAGATACGCAGTATTTT
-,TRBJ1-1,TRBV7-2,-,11,CASGFGTEAFF,TGTGCCAGCGGATTCGGGACAGAAGCTTTCTTT